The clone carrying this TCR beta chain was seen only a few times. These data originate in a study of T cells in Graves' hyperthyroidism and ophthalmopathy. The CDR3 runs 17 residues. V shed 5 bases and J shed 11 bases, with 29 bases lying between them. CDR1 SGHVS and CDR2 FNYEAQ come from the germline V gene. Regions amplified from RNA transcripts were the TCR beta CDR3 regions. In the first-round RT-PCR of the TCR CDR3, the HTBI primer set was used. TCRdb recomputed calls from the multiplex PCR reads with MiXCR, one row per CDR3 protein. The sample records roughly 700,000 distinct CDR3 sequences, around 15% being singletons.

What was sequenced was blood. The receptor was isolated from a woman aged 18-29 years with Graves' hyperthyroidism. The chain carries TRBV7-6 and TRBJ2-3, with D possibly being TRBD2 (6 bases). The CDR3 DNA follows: TGTGCCAGCAGCCCCAACCCCCCGGGACTTGACCTGGGTGAGCAGTATTTT. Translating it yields CASSPNPPGLDLGEQYF.